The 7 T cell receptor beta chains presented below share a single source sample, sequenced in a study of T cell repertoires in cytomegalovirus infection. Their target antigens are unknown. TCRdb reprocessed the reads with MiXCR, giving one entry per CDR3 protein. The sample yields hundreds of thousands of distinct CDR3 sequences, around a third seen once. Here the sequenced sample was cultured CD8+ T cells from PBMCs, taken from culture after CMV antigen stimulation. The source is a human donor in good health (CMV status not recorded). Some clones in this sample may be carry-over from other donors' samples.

CDR3 in DNA: TGTGCCAGCGAGATGGCTTCGATGAACACTGAAGCTTTCTTT. This codes for CASEMASMNTEAFF. This chain joins TRBV2 and TRBJ1-1, with D hard to call. Germline V gives CDR1 SNHLY, CDR2 FYNNEI. The CDR3 runs to 14 residues. V dropped 8 bases and J dropped 0 bases, with 13 bases sitting between them.

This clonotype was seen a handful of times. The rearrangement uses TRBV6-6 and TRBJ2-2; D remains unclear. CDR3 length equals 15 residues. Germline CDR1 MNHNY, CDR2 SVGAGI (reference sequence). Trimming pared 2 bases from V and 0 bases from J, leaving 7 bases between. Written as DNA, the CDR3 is TGTGCCAGCAGTTACGGGCACTCGAACACCGGGGAGCTGTTTTTT. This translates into CASSYGHSNTGELFF.

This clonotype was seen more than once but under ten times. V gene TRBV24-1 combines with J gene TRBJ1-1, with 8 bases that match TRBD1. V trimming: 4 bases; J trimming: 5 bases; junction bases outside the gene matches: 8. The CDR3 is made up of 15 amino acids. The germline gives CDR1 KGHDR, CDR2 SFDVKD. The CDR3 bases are TGTGCCACCAGTGACTACGACAGGGGAGCTACTGAAGCTTTCTTT. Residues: CATSDYDRGATEAFF.

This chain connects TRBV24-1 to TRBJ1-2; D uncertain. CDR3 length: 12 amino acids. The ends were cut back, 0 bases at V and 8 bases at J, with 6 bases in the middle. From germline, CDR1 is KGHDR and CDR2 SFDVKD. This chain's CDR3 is CATSDLRGGYTF. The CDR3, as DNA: TGTGCCACCAGTGATTTGAGAGGGGGCTACACCTTC.

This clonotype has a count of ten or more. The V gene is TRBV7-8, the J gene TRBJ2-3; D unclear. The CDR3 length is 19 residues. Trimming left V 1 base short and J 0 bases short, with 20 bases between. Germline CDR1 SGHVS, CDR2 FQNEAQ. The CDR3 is CASSLGRSHFFSSTDTQYF. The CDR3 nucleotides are TGTGCCAGCAGCTTAGGCCGGAGCCACTTCTTCTCTAGCACAGATACGCAGTATTTT.

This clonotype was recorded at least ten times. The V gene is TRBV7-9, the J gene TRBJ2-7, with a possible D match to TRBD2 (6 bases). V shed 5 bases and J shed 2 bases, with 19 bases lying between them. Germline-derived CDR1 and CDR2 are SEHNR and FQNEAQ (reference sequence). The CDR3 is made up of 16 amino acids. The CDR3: CASSHGPGVIPYEQYV. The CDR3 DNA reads TGTGCCAGCAGCCATGGGCCGGGAGTCATTCCCTACGAGCAGTACGTC.

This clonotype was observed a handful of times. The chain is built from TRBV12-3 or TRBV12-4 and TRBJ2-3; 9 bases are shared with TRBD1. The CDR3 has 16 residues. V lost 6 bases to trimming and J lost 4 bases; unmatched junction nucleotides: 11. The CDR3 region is CASSSAGTGRADTQYF. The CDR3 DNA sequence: TGTGCCAGCAGCTCGGCCGGGACAGGGCGCGCAGATACGCAGTATTTT.